Sequencing of this TCR beta chain was carried out in a study of cytomegalovirus exposure and HLA in healthy donors (dated by TCRdb to 2016 to 2017). Study-wide context: In an earlier analysis of under 750 of the donors, around 300 Gb of sequence data and 90 million to 130 million unique TCR beta sequences from approximately 180 million T cells were reported. Around 320 gigabases of sequencing data and tens of millions of unique TCR sequences were included in an early release covering around 650 HLA-typed donors. Of the 350 to 400 genotyped donors, around 81% fell in the genetic ancestry cluster associated with self-reported Caucasian donors. The study aimed to test whether cataloging public T cell receptors could reveal signatures of past pathogen exposure. The study profiled the T cell repertoires of 550 to 700 subjects by immunosequencing and related them to cytomegalovirus serostatus. A separate validation cohort of roughly 130 different subjects was used in addition to the 666-subject first cohort. High-throughput TCR immunosequencing, statistical association of individual TCRs with disease status, and machine learning were combined to predict cytomegalovirus infection status. In a later analysis, previously published TCR beta repertoires from 550 to 700 donors were re-analyzed and high-resolution HLA genotyping was added so that TCR occurrence patterns could be studied. Rather than using new phenotypic data, the later analysis identified candidate immune exposures from TCR beta sequences and from how often those sequences occurred across donors. An earlier analysis of nearly 600 of the donors applied high-throughput TCR beta sequencing to assess whether each TCR beta V gene segment acted as functional or pseudogenic. Alongside the repertoire data, information on donor age, sex, ethnicity and CMV serostatus was compiled. Genome-wide SNP genotypes for about three fifths of the roughly 670 donors were used in a later genetic analysis, which treated that subset as a discovery cohort. Every repertoire in the discovery cohort had been generated on one and the same sequencing platform. HLA typing covered class I and class II loci at four-digit resolution. The number of donors typed differed by locus, with roughly 620-630 for A, B, C, DRB1 and DQB1, around 560 for DQA1, approximately 570 for DPA1, and 400 to 490 for DPB1. Because of strong linkage in the cohort, roughly five DR-DQ haplotypes were treated as single units for association and clustering. Among roughly 370 genotyped donors of the cohort, an average of roughly 240,000 unique TCR beta nucleotide sequences were sequenced per donor, 15% to 20% of them non-productive.

For this clone: Its antigen is not yet known. The sample holds no much larger clone one base away, and base qualities are not on file.

The cohort was made up of roughly 670 healthy bone marrow donors. All cohort members were sampled while nominally healthy, although unrecorded immune exposures were likely present. The donor was CMV seropositive and was included in the group of 289 seropositive cohort members. Every donor gave a peripheral blood sample, and the peripheral blood mononuclear cells from that sample were used for TCR beta sequencing. The Qiagen DNeasy Blood Extraction Kit was used to extract genomic DNA from the blood cell samples. CDR1 and CDR2 (SQVTM, ANQGSEA) derive from the germline V gene. Reading from cysteine to phenylalanine, the CDR3 counts 12 amino acids. Left in the record is the CDR3 DNA by itself, 36 bases read in frame from the first base. Trimmed from V: 7 bases; trimmed from J: 2 bases; junction bases lacking a gene match: 4. Here is what the overall study found, with its caveats: When HLA alleles, especially DR and DQ, strongly co-occurred, TCR associations were difficult to assign to individual alleles. Only TCR beta chains were sequenced in this cohort, and the absence of alpha or paired-chain data limited detectable features. Immune exposure information for the cohort was limited to CMV serostatus. Some IMGT-functional V segments, including TRBV6-2 and TRBV6-3, could not be distinguished by the 87-base-pair reads and were therefore excluded. A further reported finding was that TCR beta sequences accurately predicted the HLA-A and HLA-B alleles for most subjects in the first cohort. The sequencing pipeline was judged likely to have produced a cluster of highly shared sequence variants as a technical artifact. According to the authors, the approach could potentially be generalized to other disease states and immunological phenotypes. In a later analysis, most CMV-associated TCR beta chains were found to appear HLA-restricted, with HLA associations seemingly driven largely by CMV exposure. Most TCR sequences were seen in very few donors, while some public TCRs were found in many individuals. The presence/absence analyses assumed that sequencing depth was roughly uniform across donors, and that assumption may not be true. An earlier analysis of approximately 530 of the donors showed that most TCR beta V segments appeared in productive rearrangements either about 90% or about 30% of the time, which broadly matched IMGT annotations. Correlated functional status among segregating V segments might be attributable to linkage disequilibrium, but an unknown experimental factor could not be ruled out. According to a later genetic analysis, donors in an Asian-associated ancestry cluster had fewer N-insertions in productive TCRs than the approximately 710-donor mean. In a later analysis, several top co-occurrence clusters were reported to appear linked to parvovirus B19, influenza, CMV and Epstein-Barr virus. Over 15 rarely observed V segments, including chromosome 9 orphons, were excluded from the earlier analysis of approximately 600 of the donors because counts were too low. A later analysis found that HLA-associated TCR beta chains were more clonally expanded and had lower generation probabilities than equally common non-associated chains. In a later analysis, about 17,000 TCR beta sequences were associated with specific HLA alleles at a false discovery rate of 0.05. In both the original and validation cohorts, the classifier was reported to diagnose cytomegalovirus status with high specificity and sensitivity. In the study, roughly 160 TCR beta chains were listed as associated with cytomegalovirus. In a later analysis, TCR association rates were found to vary across HLA loci, with the most associated TCRs seen for DRB1 alleles and the fewest for HLA-C alleles. Three of the identified cytomegalovirus-associated TCR beta chains were confirmed in vitro to be specific for cytomegalovirus antigens. HLA typing was unavailable for some donors at each locus, so association tests used only the typed subset. A later genetic analysis associated a missense DCLRE1C variant with V-gene and J-gene trimming of TCR beta chains, and an independent cohort replicated the association.

The library came from the immunoSEQ multiplex PCR assay. For the multiplex PCR, a mixture combining 60 forward primers for TCR Vbeta segments and 13 reverse primers for TCR Jbeta segments was used. The CDR3 region of rearranged TCR beta genes was amplified from genomic DNA by a multiplex PCR assay. The amplified TCR beta libraries were sequenced on the Illumina HiSeq System as 87-base-pair reads. Processing in the source paper ran as follows. A later analysis counted approximately 74 million unique TCR beta chains across the 500 to 850 repertoires, and around 9.9 million of these chains were shared by at least two donors. Raw reads were error-corrected and collapsed into unique sequences with a nearest-neighbor algorithm that merged closely related sequences to remove PCR and sequencing errors. V, D and J gene segments were assigned by aligning CDR3 sequences to IMGT reference sequences. For a sequence to be retained, a match of at least six nucleotides to both a V gene segment and a J gene segment was required. A rearrangement counted as productive if the CDR3 had no stop codons and remained in frame with V and J, and every other rearrangement counted as non-productive. Following IMGT convention, CDR3 was defined as the stretch from the second conserved V-encoded cysteine to the conserved J-encoded phenylalanine. The earlier analysis of 450 to 750 of the donors excluded any sequence lacking an unambiguous match to a single V gene segment. An earlier analysis of approximately 590 of the donors classified V segments as functional when productive rearrangements were above 56.7% and as segregating when the standard deviation between donors was above 5%. A statistical classification framework was developed to diagnose cytomegalovirus status using the catalog of TCR beta chain sequences. In a later analysis, V and J genes were assigned by comparing TCR nucleotide sequences against IMGT/GENE-DB human TR gene sequences. The TCRdist pipeline was used in a later analysis to assign CDR3 sequences and most-parsimonious VDJ recombination scenarios. In a later analysis, each TCR beta chain was defined by its CDR3 amino acid sequence together with its V-gene family, and reads without a unique V-gene family were excluded. To address suspected cross-contamination and a sequencing artifact, a later analysis removed roughly 580 highly shared, low-generation-probability nucleotide sequences. A later analysis calculated a clonal expansion index for each public chain from normalized within-repertoire ranks of inferred template counts. In a later analysis, generation probabilities were computed with a VDJ recombination model fitted to out-of-frame rearrangements, and the resulting probabilities were checked against IGoR. In a later analysis, TCR-TCR, TCR-HLA and TCR-CMV co-occurrence was scored with hypergeometric tests, and a repertoire-size bias correction was applied to TCR pairs. False discovery rates were estimated in a later analysis by permuting HLA or CMV assignments 20 times. In a later analysis, co-occurring TCRs were grouped with DBSCAN, and TCRdist sequence similarity was added when clustering was performed within HLA-allele-positive subsets. Repertoires with fewer than 30,000 or more than 120,000 public chains were left out of co-occurrence clustering, as were roughly five repertoires with anomalous nucleotide sharing. As stored in TCRdb, this immuneACCESS dataset retains in-frame rearrangements with V and J assigned. A fraction of the clones does not appear; measured against another copy, unresolved V genes explain less than half of the discrepancy, and the remainder lacks a known reason. The V and J calls and the clone size are those of that table, but D and trimming were determined from the DNA. Present in this sample are 95,000 to 150,000 clones, about two thirds of which were seen just once. About 7.8% of the sample is in the top ten clones.

Here the chain combines TRBV29-1 and TRBJ1-1; 7 nucleotides in the junction match TRBD1. This receptor was identified in a woman in her forties in good health and CMV-seropositive. Specimen: PBMCs. The CDR3 loop reads CSAHRGNTEAFF. The sequenced DNA: TGCAGCGCCCACAGGGGAAACACTGAAGCTTTCTTT.